What follows are 32 T cell receptor beta chains derived from one specimen sequenced in a study of T cells in Graves' hyperthyroidism and ophthalmopathy. RNA transcripts gave rise to amplified TCR beta CDR3 regions. Initially, a first-round RT-PCR of the TCR CDR3 employed the HTBI primer set. Each CDR3 protein is one row after TCRdb ran MiXCR on the multiplex PCR reads. Found here are about 640,000 distinct CDR3 sequences, around 20% of them singletons; the top ten hold under 35%. Sequenced: blood. These TCRs come from a young man with Graves' ophthalmopathy.

The CDR3 nucleotides read TGCGCCAGCAGCTTCTCTTCAGGGGAGCAGTTCTTC. Its protein product is CASSFSSGEQFF. The rearrangement links TRBV5-1 to TRBJ2-1; D may be TRBD1 (5 bases). Looked up from germline, CDR1 is SGHRS and CDR2 is YFSETQ. V was clipped by 2 bases and J by 10 bases, with 10 bases between them. The CDR3 runs to 12 residues. The complete variable domain, with remaining parts taken from reference TRBV5-1 and TRBJ2-1, reads KAGVTQTPRYLIKTRGQQVTLSCSPISGHRSVSWYQQTPGQGLQFLFEYFSETQRNKGNFPGRFSGRQFSNSRSEMNVSTLELGDSALYLCASSFSSGEQFFGPGTRLTVL.

This clonotype was counted only a few times. Here the CDR3 reads CASSLSQDPYEQYF. Here the CDR3 DNA reads TGCGCCAGCAGCTTGTCTCAGGATCCCTACGAGCAGTACTTC. The rearrangement joins TRBV5-1 to TRBJ2-7; D ambiguous. The CDR3 has 14 residues. The ends were cut back, 1 base at V and 2 bases at J, with 10 bases in the middle. The germline gives CDR1 SGHRS, CDR2 YFSETQ.

The chain combines TRBV2 with TRBJ2-4; 11 nucleotides agree with TRBD1. Germline lookup yields CDR1 SNHLY and CDR2 FYNNEI. J lost 0 bases, V lost 8 bases, and 9 bases had no gene match. The CDR3 contains 17 residues. The CDR3 reads CASGQGAVLLAKNIQYF. DNA of the CDR3: TGTGCCAGCGGACAGGGGGCCGTACTCCTAGCCAAAAACATTCAGTACTTC.

This clonotype showed up just a few times. The V and J genes are TRBV7-9 and TRBJ2-7, with 7 bases that match TRBD2. The length of the CDR3 is 14 residues. Germline V gives CDR1 SEHNR, CDR2 FQNEAQ (reference sequence). With 1 base clipped from V and 5 bases from J, the junction kept 5 bases outside the gene matches. The CDR3 reads CASSLGGGENEQYF. The CDR3 DNA sequence: TGTGCCAGCAGCTTAGGGGGAGGGGAAAACGAGCAGTACTTC.

This clonotype was seen only a few times. The rearrangement uses TRBV7-3 and TRBJ2-2; 7 positions agree with TRBD1. Germline V lookup: CDR1 SGHTA, CDR2 FQGTGA. J was trimmed by 2 bases and V by 4 bases; bases with no gene match: 4. CDR3 length: 15 amino acids. CDR3 sequence (DNA): TGTGCCAGCAGCTCTACAGGGGTTAACACCGGGGAGCTGTTTTTT. This gives the protein CASSSTGVNTGELFF.

The chain carries TRBV29-1 and TRBJ2-3; TRBD2 matches at 8 bases. In germline, CDR1 is SQVTM, CDR2 ANQGSEA. V shed 6 bases, J shed 5 bases, and the junction held 4 bases outside the gene matches. The CDR3 is made up of 12 amino acids. The CDR3 region is CSVYGRGDTQYF. CDR3 DNA sequence: TGCAGCGTATACGGGAGGGGAGATACGCAGTATTTT.

The chain carries TRBV28 and TRBJ2-2; 8 bases map to TRBD1. J was trimmed by 3 bases and V by 3 bases; bases with no gene match: 3. The CDR3 consists of 15 residues. Germline V gene data show CDR1 as MDHEN and CDR2 as SYDVKM. The CDR3 DNA reads as TGTGCCAGCAGTTTGTTGACAGGGGACACCGGGGAGCTGTTTTTT. Its translation is CASSLLTGDTGELFF. Filled out from reference TRBV28 and TRBJ2-2, the complete variable domain reads DVKVTQSSRYLVKRTGEKVFLECVQDMDHENMFWYRQDPGLGLRLIYFSYDVKMKEKGDIPEGYSVSREKKERFSLILESASTNQTSMYLCASSLLTGDTGELFFGEGSRLTVL.

This clonotype was observed at least ten times. The rearrangement links TRBV3-1 to TRBJ1-6; D perhaps matches TRBD1 (5 bases). The V gene's germline CDR1 is LGHDT and CDR2 YNNKEL (reference sequence). V lost 5 bases and J 8 bases, leaving 16 bases between the germline ends. The CDR3 consists of 15 residues. CDR3 amino acids: CASSSWGEGDSPLHF. The CDR3 DNA sequence: TGTGCCAGCAGCTCTTGGGGCGAAGGGGATTCACCCCTCCACTTT. Based on the CDR3 plus reference TRBV3-1 and TRBJ1-6, the full variable domain is DTAVSQTPKYLVTQMGNDKSIKCEQNLGHDTMYWYKQDSKKFLKIMFSYNNKELIINETVPNRFSPKSPDKAHLNLHINSLELGDSAVYFCASSSWGEGDSPLHFGNGTRLTVT.

This clonotype was detected only a few times. This rearrangement joins TRBV6-2 or TRBV6-3 to TRBJ1-3, with unresolved D. CDR3 size: 14 residues. The V and J ends lost 3 bases and 0 bases respectively, with 6 bases between them. Per the germline V gene, CDR1 is MNHEY and CDR2 is SVGEGT. DNA of the CDR3: TGTGCCAGCAGTTATGGATTCTCTGGAAACACCATATATTTT. It specifies CASSYGFSGNTIYF.

The CDR3 coding sequence is TGTGCCAGCAGTTACTCGACGACAGGGGGAATGTGGGAGCAGTACTTC. Its translation: CASSYSTTGGMWEQYF. This chain links TRBV6-2 or TRBV6-3 with TRBJ2-7; 9 nucleotides align to TRBD1. The CDR3 extends over 16 amino acids. CDR1 and CDR2 from the germline V gene are MNHEY and SVGEGT. With 0 bases clipped from V and 7 bases from J, the junction kept 10 bases outside the gene matches.

This clonotype was counted ten times or more. This chain uses TRBV28 with TRBJ1-6; no reliable D call. The CDR3 totals 13 residues. V dropped 6 bases and J dropped 7 bases, with 10 bases sitting between them. Germline loops: CDR1 MDHEN, CDR2 SYDVKM. CDR3 DNA: TGTGCCAGCAGACCGAGCGGAAATTCACCCCTCCACTTT. It is translated as CASRPSGNSPLHF.

The rearrangement joins TRBV10-1 to TRBJ2-3, with TRBD2 matching 8 bases. CDR1 is WNHNN, CDR2 SYGVQD, per germline (reference sequence). V dropped 3 bases and J dropped 1; count of bases not matched to a gene: 6. This CDR3 contains 16 residues. In DNA form, the CDR3 reads TGCGCCAGCAGTGAATCGCTAGCGGGCCGCACAGATACGCAGTATTTT. Translated: CASSESLAGRTDTQYF.

This clonotype came up many times. This sequence joins TRBV5-5 and TRBJ2-3; 10 positions agree with TRBD2. Trimming took 3 bases from V and 4 from J; bases not matched to a gene: 5. Looked up from germline, CDR1 is SGHKS and CDR2 is YYEKEE (reference sequence). The CDR3 length is 15 residues. CDR3 nucleotides: TGTGCCAGCAGCTGGAGCGGGAGGGACGCAGATACGCAGTATTTT. Translated: CASSWSGRDADTQYF.

The chain has TRBV28 and TRBJ2-1, with 11 bases fitting TRBD2. The CDR3 is made up of 14 amino acids. CDR1 and CDR2 from the germline V gene are MDHEN and SYDVKM. V was pared by 4 bases and J by 9 bases, with 5 bases of the junction left unmatched. CDR3 sequence: CASSYSGRASEQFF. As DNA, the CDR3 is TGTGCCAGCAGTTATAGCGGGAGGGCCTCTGAGCAGTTCTTC.

This clonotype was seen a few times. CDR3 sequence (DNA): TGTGCCAGCTCACCACTGGCACAGGGTTCGGACGAGCAGTACTTC. This encodes CASSPLAQGSDEQYF. The gene calls are TRBV18 and TRBJ2-7, with D possibly TRBD1 on 6 matching bases. CDR1 is KGHSH and CDR2 is LQKENI in the germline V gene. V was clipped by 1 base and J by 5 bases, with 15 bases between them. CDR3 length: 15 amino acids.

This clonotype was counted many times. The J gene is TRBJ2-3, the V gene TRBV7-6, with 10 bases fitting TRBD2. CDR1 is SGHVS and CDR2 is FNYEAQ in the germline V gene. This CDR3 is built from 16 residues. V lost 4 bases to trimming and J lost 4 bases; unmatched junction nucleotides: 8. The CDR3 coding sequence is TGTGCCAGCAGCTCCGGAGCGGGAGGGGGAGCAGATACGCAGTATTTT. Its translation is CASSSGAGGGADTQYF.

This clonotype showed up just a few times. The rearrangement joins TRBV20-1 to TRBJ2-1, with 10 bases lining up with TRBD2. This CDR3 has 13 residues. With V trimmed by 5 bases and J by 5 bases, 3 bases remained unmatched. The germline V gene encodes CDR1 DFQATT and CDR2 SNEGSKA (reference sequence). CDR3 coding DNA: TGCAGTGCTGTAGCGGGAGGAAACAATGAGCAGTTCTTC. This codes for CSAVAGGNNEQFF.

V usage is TRBV4-3 and J usage is TRBJ2-7; 11 nucleotides line up with TRBD1. V lost 1 base to trimming and J lost 2 bases; unmatched junction nucleotides: 4. Germline-derived CDR1 and CDR2 are LGHNA and YSLEER. This CDR3 has 16 residues. The CDR3 protein is CASSQGGQGVTYEQYF. CDR3 in DNA: TGCGCCAGCAGCCAAGGGGGACAGGGGGTAACCTACGAGCAGTACTTC.

V gene TRBV3-1 combines with J gene TRBJ2-2; D is perhaps TRBD2 (5 bases). The germline V and J ends were trimmed by 0 bases and 0 bases, with 11 bases remaining between them. Germline CDR1 reads LGHDT; CDR2 reads YNNKEL (reference sequence). This CDR3 has 17 residues. This CDR3 is CASSQDQTTSNTGELFF. The CDR3 DNA reads as TGTGCCAGCAGCCAAGACCAGACTACCTCGAACACCGGGGAGCTGTTTTTT.

In this sample, this clonotype turned up many times. The V gene is TRBV3-1, the J gene TRBJ1-2; unclear D gene. Trimming took off 4 bases at V and 8 bases at J, with 8 bases between the two ends. The germline gives CDR1 LGHDT, CDR2 YNNKEL (reference sequence). This CDR3 contains 11 residues. CDR3 DNA: TGTGCCAGCAGCCCAGGAGGAGGCTACACCTTC. It specifies CASSPGGGYTF.

This clonotype was observed a handful of times. The chain recombines TRBV12-3 or TRBV12-4 with TRBJ2-1; the D gene is possibly TRBD2 (6 bases). The CDR3 sequence is 14 residues long. V lost 7 bases, J lost 4 bases, and 14 bases lay in between. The CDR3 nucleotides read TGTGCCAGCACAGCGAGTAGCGGTTACAATGAGCAGTTCTTC. This sequence encodes CASTASSGYNEQFF.

This sequence joins TRBV20-1 and TRBJ1-5; D is undetermined. The CDR3 consists of 13 residues. CDR1 is DFQATT, CDR2 SNEGSKA, per germline (reference sequence). Trimming shortened V by 4 bases and J by 4 bases, and 11 bases separated the two germline ends. CDR3 coding DNA: TGCAGTGCTACGGTATCGAGGAATCAGCCCCAGCATTTT. Protein: CSATVSRNQPQHF.

The rearrangement uses TRBV7-9 and TRBJ1-1; possibly TRBD1 for D (5 bases). The CDR3 contains 15 residues. V was shortened by 5 bases and J by 6 bases, with 19 bases between the two germline ends. The germline gives CDR1 SEHNR, CDR2 FQNEAQ (reference sequence). The CDR3 loop is CASSLLPGRGPEAFF. CDR3 bases: TGTGCCAGCAGCCTTCTTCCAGGGAGAGGGCCTGAAGCTTTCTTT.

This clonotype was seen at least ten times. This chain links TRBV7-9 with TRBJ2-3; D is unclear. Germline CDR1 SEHNR, CDR2 FQNEAQ (reference sequence). With 5 bases removed from V and 5 bases from J, the gap between germline ends came to 8 bases. This CDR3 region has 12 residues. CDR3 sequence reads: CASSPHGDTQYF. The DNA for the CDR3 is TGTGCCAGCAGCCCTCATGGAGATACGCAGTATTTT. Drawing the rest from reference TRBV7-9 and TRBJ2-3, the complete variable domain is DTGVSQNPRHKITKRGQNVTFRCDPISEHNRLYWYRQTLGQGPEFLTYFQNEAQLEKSRLLSDRFSAERPKGSFSTLEIQRTEQGDSAMYLCASSPHGDTQYFGPGTRLTVL.

This clonotype turned up a few times. V is TRBV6-1 and J is TRBJ1-5; D is unresolved. The CDR3 is 14 residues long. Trimming removed 10 bases at V and 4 bases at J, with 17 bases between. Germline V gene data show CDR1 as MNHNS and CDR2 as SASEGT. CDR3 sequence: CAITGSRGNQPQHF. The CDR3 coding sequence is TGTGCCATAACCGGGTCACGAGGGAATCAGCCCCAGCATTTT.

Notes on this clonotype: At one end, the junction sequence differs from germline, possibly due to a read error. This rearrangement joins TRBV6-2 or TRBV6-3 to TRBJ2-7, with D hard to call. Per germline, CDR1 MNHEY and CDR2 SVGEGT. The CDR3 totals 11 residues. CDR3 loop: CASSYPPTFHF. The CDR3, as DNA: TGTGCCAGCAGTTATCCTCCCACTTTCCACTTC.

Only a few counts were recorded for this clonotype. Because the CDR3's place on the DNA is in doubt, the DNA is left out and the CDR3 is given as listed by TCRdb. The chain employs TRBV5-1 and TRBJ2-1. The CDR3 region is 11 residues in length, termini included. Per germline, CDR1 SGHRS and CDR2 YFSETQ. CDR3 residues: CASILGHEQFF.

This clonotype was seen more than once but under ten times. The CDR3 nucleotides are TGTGCCAGCAGCGAACTAGCGGGACCGTACAATGAGCAGTTCTTC. Amino acid sequence: CASSELAGPYNEQFF. The rearrangement uses TRBV11-2 and TRBJ2-1; TRBD2 aligns across 10 bases. The length of the CDR3 is 15 residues. Germline V gene sequence: CDR1 SGHAT, CDR2 FQNNGV. J was trimmed by 4 bases and V by 5 bases; bases with no gene match: 5.

About this clonotype itself: Compared with germline, one end of the junction differs, possibly owing to a read error. The chain links TRBV5-1 to TRBJ2-5, with 7 bases that match TRBD1. The germline CDR1 and CDR2 sequences are SGHRS and YFSETQ. The CDR3 is 14 residues long. CDR3 sequence reads: CASNLLQGEETQYF. CDR3 nucleotides: TGCGCCAGCAACTTGTTGCAGGGGGAAGAGACCCAGTACTTC.

There are many counts of this clonotype. The V gene is TRBV6-5, the J gene TRBJ1-5, with a weak D call TRBD1 (6 bases). This CDR3 has 16 amino acids. With 0 bases removed from V and 3 bases from J, the gap between germline ends came to 12 bases. Germline CDR1 and CDR2: MNHEY and SVGAGI. CDR3 nucleotides: TGTGCCAGCAGTTACTCCGGTGACAGGTTCAATCAGCCCCAGCATTTT. This codes for CASSYSGDRFNQPQHF.

This clonotype was counted ten times or more. V is TRBV7-9 and J is TRBJ1-1; D not resolved. The CDR3 is 12 residues long. Deletions cut 5 bases from V and 2 bases from J, with 6 bases between. CDR1 SEHNR and CDR2 FQNEAQ come from the germline V gene (reference sequence). DNA of the CDR3: TGTGCCAGCAGCGGGTTAAACACTGAAGCTTTCTTT. Translation gives CASSGLNTEAFF.

This clonotype was seen many times. The rearrangement joins TRBV18 to TRBJ2-1, with 11 bases lining up with TRBD2. J lost 6 bases, V lost 4 bases, and 5 bases had no gene match. CDR1 KGHSH and CDR2 LQKENI come from the germline V gene. The CDR3 is 15 residues long. The CDR3 DNA reads as TGTGCCAGCTCACAACTAGCGGGAGACTCCAATGAGCAGTTCTTC. Its translation: CASSQLAGDSNEQFF.